The present T cell receptor (beta chain) was sequenced within a study of blood T cells in healthy people across ages. With a J-beta primer mix and a sample-barcoded 5' primer, a second PCR ran about 6 to 11 cycles. TCRdb reprocessed the 5' RACE reads with MiXCR, giving one entry per CDR3 protein. The sample has roughly 800,000 distinct CDR3 sequences; roughly 64% are singletons. V lost 5 bases, J lost 6 bases, and 21 bases lay in between. The CDR3 has 16 residues. Germline V CDR1 and CDR2: SGHTA, FQGNSA. This clonotype was found a few times. Its target is not known. Whole-study results and caveats: PBMCs were not sorted, which prevented a conclusive comparison of naive versus antigen-experienced cells. Per-million-T-cell TCR beta diversity fell roughly linearly with age.

This TCR derives from a man aged 25 to 40 in good health. The sample taken for sequencing was blood. The rearrangement joins TRBV7-2 to TRBJ2-3, with a possible D match to TRBD1 (6 bases). In DNA, the CDR3 is TGTGCCAGCAGCGAATTACCCGGGACAACCGGGGATACGCAGTATTTT. This sequence encodes CASSELPGTTGDTQYF.